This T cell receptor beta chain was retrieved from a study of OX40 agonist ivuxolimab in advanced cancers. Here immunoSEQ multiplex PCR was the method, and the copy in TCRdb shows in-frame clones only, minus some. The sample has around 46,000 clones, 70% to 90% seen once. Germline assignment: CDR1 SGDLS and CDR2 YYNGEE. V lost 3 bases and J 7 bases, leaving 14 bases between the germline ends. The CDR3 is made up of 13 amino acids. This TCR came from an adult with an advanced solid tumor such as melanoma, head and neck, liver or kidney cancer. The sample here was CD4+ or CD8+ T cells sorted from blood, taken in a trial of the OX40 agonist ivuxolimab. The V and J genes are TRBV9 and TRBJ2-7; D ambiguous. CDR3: CASSERPLAEQYF. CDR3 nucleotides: TGTGCCAGCAGCGAGAGGCCCCTGGCGGAGCAGTACTTC.